A selection of T cell receptor beta chains follows, all from one sample in a study of cytomegalovirus exposure and HLA in healthy donors. This table comes from immunoSEQ multiplex PCR, and its TCRdb copy is limited to in-frame clones, with some not included. The sample lists 170,000 or so clones, about three quarters occurring once. Material for sequencing was PBMCs. Receptors originate from a woman aged 45-59 years in good health and CMV-seropositive. Both conserved end residues are part of each CDR3. The order of the fields is J gene, D gene, V gene, clone size, CDR3 protein, CDR3 DNA. D genes are given only for firm matches. Clone sizes are given selectively: once, few, many, or a class where the clone is expanded.

>TRBJ1-2|NA|TRBV6-1|NA
CASSGGGLAYGYTF
TGTGCCAGCAGTGGGGGGGGGTTGGCCTATGGCTACACCTTC
>TRBJ1-1|NA|TRBV30|NA
CAWSLREGTEAFF
TGTGCCTGGAGTCTCCGTGAGGGCACTGAAGCTTTCTTT
>TRBJ2-1|NA|TRBV7-2|NA
CASSLLLAYNEQFF
TGTGCCAGCAGCTTACTACTAGCTTACAATGAGCAGTTCTTC
>TRBJ2-5|TRBD2|TRBV5-5|NA
CASSFRSGGFEETQYF
TGTGCCAGCAGCTTTCGAAGCGGGGGTTTTGAAGAGACCCAGTACTTC
>TRBJ2-1|TRBD1|TRBV5-4|few
CASSKGTGGYNEQFF
TGTGCCAGCAGCAAAGGGACAGGGGGTTACAATGAGCAGTTCTTC
>TRBJ2-1|NA|TRBV28|NA
CASSPRRYNEQFF
TGTGCCAGCAGTCCCCGCAGGTACAATGAGCAGTTCTTC
>TRBJ2-6|NA|TRBV6-1|few
CASSEGGSGANGLTF
TGTGCCAGCAGTGAAGGCGGTTCTGGGGCCAACGGCCTGACTTTC
>TRBJ2-7|NA|TRBV30|NA
CAFRDTYEQYF
TGTGCCTTCCGGGACACCTACGAGCAGTACTTC
>TRBJ2-1|NA|TRBV11-3|once
CASSGRRGPNEQFF
TGTGCCAGCAGCGGGAGGCGGGGTCCAAATGAGCAGTTCTTC
>TRBJ2-1|TRBD2|TRBV6-4|few
CASSGGAGGPSEQFF
TGTGCCAGCAGTGGGGGAGCGGGAGGGCCTAGTGAGCAGTTCTTC
>TRBJ2-5|NA|TRBV5-1|once
CASSFRGTGETQYF
TGCGCCAGCAGCTTTCGGGGGACGGGAGAGACCCAGTACTTC